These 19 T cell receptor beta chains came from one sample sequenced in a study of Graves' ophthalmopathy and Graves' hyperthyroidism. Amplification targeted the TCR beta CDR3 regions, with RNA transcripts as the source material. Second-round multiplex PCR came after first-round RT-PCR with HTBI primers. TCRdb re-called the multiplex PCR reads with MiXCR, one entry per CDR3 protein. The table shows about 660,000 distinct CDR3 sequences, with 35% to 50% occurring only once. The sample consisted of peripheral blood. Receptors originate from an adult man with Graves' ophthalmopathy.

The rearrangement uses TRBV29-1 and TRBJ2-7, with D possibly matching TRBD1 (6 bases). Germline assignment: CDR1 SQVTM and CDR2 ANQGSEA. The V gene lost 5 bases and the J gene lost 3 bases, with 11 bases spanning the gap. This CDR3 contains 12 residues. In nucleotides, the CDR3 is TGCAGCGTTCGACCGGACAGCTACGAGCAGTACTTC. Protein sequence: CSVRPDSYEQYF.

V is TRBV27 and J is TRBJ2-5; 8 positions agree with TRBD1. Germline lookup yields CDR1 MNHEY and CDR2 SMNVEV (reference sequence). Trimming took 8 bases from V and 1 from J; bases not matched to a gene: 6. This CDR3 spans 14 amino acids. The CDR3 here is CASAGGQAQETQYF. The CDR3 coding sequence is TGTGCCAGCGCAGGGGGACAGGCCCAAGAGACCCAGTACTTC.

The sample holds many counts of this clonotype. The CDR3 here is CASSLTYGSTEAFF. The CDR3 DNA is TGTGCCAGCAGCTTAACATATGGCAGCACTGAAGCTTTCTTT. The chain is built from TRBV7-3 and TRBJ1-1, with D unclear. CDR1 SGHTA and CDR2 FQGTGA come from the germline V gene. The CDR3 spans 14 residues. Trimming cost V 0 bases and J 4 bases, with 9 bases left between them.

The CDR3 spells CASSEVSYPGELFF. The CDR3 DNA is TGTGCCAGCAGTGAAGTTTCTTACCCCGGGGAGCTGTTTTTT. This chain connects TRBV7-3 to TRBJ2-2; no clear D. There are 14 residues in the CDR3. Trimming pared 6 bases from V and 6 bases from J, leaving 14 bases between. Germline CDR1 and CDR2: SGHTA and FQGTGA.

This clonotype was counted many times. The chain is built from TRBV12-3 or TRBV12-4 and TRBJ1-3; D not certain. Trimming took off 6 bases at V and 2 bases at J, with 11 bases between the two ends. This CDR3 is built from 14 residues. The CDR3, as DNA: TGTGCCAGCAGGTCAGACTTTCCTGGAAACACCATATATTTT. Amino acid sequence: CASRSDFPGNTIYF.

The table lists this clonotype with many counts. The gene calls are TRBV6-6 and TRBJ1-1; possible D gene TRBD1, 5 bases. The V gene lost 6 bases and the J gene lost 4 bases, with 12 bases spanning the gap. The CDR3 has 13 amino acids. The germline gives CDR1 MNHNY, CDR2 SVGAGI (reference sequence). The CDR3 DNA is TGTGCCAGCAGCCGAGGGGCCGGCACTGAAGCTTTCTTT. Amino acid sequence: CASSRGAGTEAFF.

The CDR3 loop reads CASSDSANYGYTF. Here the CDR3 DNA reads TGTGCCAGCAGTGATTCAGCTAACTATGGCTACACCTTC. The chain employs TRBV25-1 and TRBJ1-2, with D unresolved. V lost 3 bases, J lost 0 bases, and 5 bases lay in between. The CDR3 has 13 residues. Per germline, CDR1 MGHDK and CDR2 SYGVNS.

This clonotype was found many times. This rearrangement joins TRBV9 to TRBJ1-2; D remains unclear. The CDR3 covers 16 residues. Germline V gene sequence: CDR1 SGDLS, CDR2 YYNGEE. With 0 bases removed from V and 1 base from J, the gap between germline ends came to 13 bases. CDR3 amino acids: CASSVVLGRSNYGYTF. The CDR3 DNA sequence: TGTGCCAGCAGCGTAGTACTCGGGAGAAGTAACTATGGCTACACCTTC.

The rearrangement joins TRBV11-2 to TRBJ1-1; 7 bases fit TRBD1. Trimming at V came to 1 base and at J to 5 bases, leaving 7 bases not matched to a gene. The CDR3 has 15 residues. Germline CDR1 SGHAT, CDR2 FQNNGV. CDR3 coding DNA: TGTGCCAGCAGCTTAGTGTTAGGGGGCAGGACTGAAGCTTTCTTT. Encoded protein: CASSLVLGGRTEAFF.

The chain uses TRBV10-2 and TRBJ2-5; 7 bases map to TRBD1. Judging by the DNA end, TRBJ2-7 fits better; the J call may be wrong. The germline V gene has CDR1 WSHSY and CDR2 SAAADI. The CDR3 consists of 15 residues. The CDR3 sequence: CASSEDRAGSYEQYF. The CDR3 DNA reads TGCGCCAGCAGTGAGGACAGGGCCGGATCCTACGAGCAGTACTTC.

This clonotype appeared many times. This CDR3 reads CSARDPEGYTF. CDR3 sequence (DNA): TGCAGTGCTAGAGATCCGGAGGGCTACACCTTC. J is TRBJ1-2 and V is TRBV20-1; D is uncertain. The germline V and J ends were trimmed by 0 bases and 8 bases, with 7 bases remaining between them. The CDR3 is 11 residues long. Germline V lookup: CDR1 DFQATT, CDR2 SNEGSKA (reference sequence).

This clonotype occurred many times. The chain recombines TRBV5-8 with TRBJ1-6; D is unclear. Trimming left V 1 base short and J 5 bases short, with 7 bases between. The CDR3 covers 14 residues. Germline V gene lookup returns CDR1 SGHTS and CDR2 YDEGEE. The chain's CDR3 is CASSLQDNNSPLHF. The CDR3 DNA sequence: TGTGCCAGCAGCTTGCAGGATAATAATTCACCCCTCCACTTT.

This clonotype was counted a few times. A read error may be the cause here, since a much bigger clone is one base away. This CDR3 is CASGRTRGIETQYF. CDR3 coding DNA: TGTGCCAGCGGCCGGACCAGGGGAATAGAGACCCAGTACTTC. This sequence joins TRBV4-2 and TRBJ2-5; tentative D call: TRBD1 (6 bases). Per germline, CDR1 LGHNA and CDR2 YNFKEQ. The CDR3 covers 14 residues. The V and J ends lost 8 bases and 4 bases respectively, with 17 bases between them.

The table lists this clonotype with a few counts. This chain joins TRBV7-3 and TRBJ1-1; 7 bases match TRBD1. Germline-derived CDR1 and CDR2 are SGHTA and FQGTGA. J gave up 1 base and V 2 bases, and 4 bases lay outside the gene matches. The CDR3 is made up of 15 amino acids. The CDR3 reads CASSLSTGENTEAFF. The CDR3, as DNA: TGTGCCAGCAGCTTATCCACAGGGGAGAACACTGAAGCTTTCTTT.

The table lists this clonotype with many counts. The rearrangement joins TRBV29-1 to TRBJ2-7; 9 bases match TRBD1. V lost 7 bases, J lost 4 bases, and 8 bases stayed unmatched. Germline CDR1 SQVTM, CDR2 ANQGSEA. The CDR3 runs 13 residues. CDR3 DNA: TGCAGCGCCGCGACAGGGGGTTTTTACGAGCAGTACTTC. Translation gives CSAATGGFYEQYF.

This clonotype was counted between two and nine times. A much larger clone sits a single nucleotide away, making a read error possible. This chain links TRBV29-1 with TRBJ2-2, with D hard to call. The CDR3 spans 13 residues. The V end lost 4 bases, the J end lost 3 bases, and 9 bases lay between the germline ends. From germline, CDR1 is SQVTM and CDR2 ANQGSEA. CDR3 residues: CSVVSMDTGELFF. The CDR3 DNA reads TGCAGCGTTGTGTCCATGGACACCGGGGAGCTGTTTTTT.

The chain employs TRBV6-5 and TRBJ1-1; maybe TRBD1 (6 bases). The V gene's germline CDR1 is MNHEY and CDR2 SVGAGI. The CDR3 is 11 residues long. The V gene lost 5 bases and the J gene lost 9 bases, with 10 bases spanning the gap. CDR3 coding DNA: TGTGCCAGCAGTGCCCAGGGGAAAGCTTTCTTT. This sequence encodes CASSAQGKAFF.

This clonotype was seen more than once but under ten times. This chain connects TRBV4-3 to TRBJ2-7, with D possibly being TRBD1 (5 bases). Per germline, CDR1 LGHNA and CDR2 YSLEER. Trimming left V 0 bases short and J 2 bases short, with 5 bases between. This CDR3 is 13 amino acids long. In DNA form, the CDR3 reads TGCGCCAGCAGCCAAGAACAGGCCTACGAGCAGTACTTC. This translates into CASSQEQAYEQYF.

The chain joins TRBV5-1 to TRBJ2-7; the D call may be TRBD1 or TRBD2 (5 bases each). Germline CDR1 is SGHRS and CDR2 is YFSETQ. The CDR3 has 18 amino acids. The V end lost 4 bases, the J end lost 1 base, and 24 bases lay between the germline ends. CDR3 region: CASSLGPTGGNPSYEQYF. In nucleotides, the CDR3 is TGCGCCAGCAGCCTGGGGCCAACAGGAGGCAACCCTTCCTACGAGCAGTACTTC.